What follows are 24 T cell receptor beta chains derived from one specimen sequenced in a study of blood T cell repertoires in COVID-19. The data were produced by immunoSEQ multiplex PCR, yet TCRdb's version contains in-frame clones alone and is incomplete. The table includes about 250,000 clones, approximately 90% detected once. Specimen: PBMCs or T cells enriched from blood (not recorded which). Receptors originate from a man aged 35 to 55 who had recovered from COVID-19.

Written as DNA, the CDR3 is TGTGCCAGCAGCTTAAGACTCAGCTCCTACAATGAGCAGTTCTTC. Translated, it gives CASSLRLSSYNEQFF. This chain connects TRBV11-2 to TRBJ2-1; D gene unclear. The CDR3 runs 15 residues. The V end was cut by 2 bases, the J end by 0 bases, with 8 bases between. Germline assignment: CDR1 SGHAT and CDR2 FQNNGV.

The genes are TRBV28 and TRBJ2-7; no clear D. This CDR3 is 15 amino acids long. V shed 3 bases and J shed 2 bases, with 14 bases lying between them. The V gene's germline CDR1 is MDHEN and CDR2 SYDVKM. The chain's CDR3 is CASSFDLVPTYEQYF. The CDR3, as DNA: TGTGCCAGCAGTTTTGACTTGGTTCCCACCTACGAGCAGTACTTC.

V is TRBV25-1 and J is TRBJ1-4; D unclear. The V gene lost 4 bases and the J gene lost 4 bases, with 16 bases spanning the gap. The CDR3 has 16 residues. Per the germline V gene, CDR1 is MGHDK and CDR2 is SYGVNS. The CDR3 DNA sequence: TGTGCCAGCAGTGGTGGTGCGCGCAGACTTAATGAAAAACTGTTTTTT. It codes for CASSGGARRLNEKLFF.

The chain combines TRBV5-1 with TRBJ1-4; D not resolved. The CDR3 has 15 residues. V shed 4 bases and J shed 4 bases, with 14 bases lying between them. Germline V gene data show CDR1 as SGHRS and CDR2 as YFSETQ. CDR3 region: CASSDPQQHNEKLFF. The CDR3 region has the DNA TGCGCCAGCAGCGACCCACAACAGCATAATGAAAAACTGTTTTTT.

CDR3 region: CASSQEGHSTYNEQFF. The DNA of the CDR3 is TGTGCCAGCAGCCAAGAGGGACACTCTACCTACAATGAGCAGTTCTTC. The chain carries TRBV7-8 and TRBJ2-1; the D gene is possibly TRBD1 (6 bases). Germline V gene sequence: CDR1 SGHVS, CDR2 FQNEAQ. With 5 bases removed from V and 2 bases from J, the gap between germline ends came to 16 bases. The CDR3 totals 16 residues. The full variable domain, rest sourced from reference TRBV7-8 and TRBJ2-1, is GAGVSQSPRYKVAKRGQDVALRCDPISGHVSLFWYQQALGQGPEFLTYFQNEAQLDKSGLPSDRFFAERPEGSVSTLKIQRTQQEDSAVYLCASSQEGHSTYNEQFFGPGTRLTVL.

The chain recombines TRBV11-1 with TRBJ2-2; 8 positions agree with TRBD1. Trimming cost V 6 bases and J 0 bases; bases outside gene matches: 3. The CDR3 is 15 amino acids. CDR1 is SGHAT, CDR2 FQDESV, per germline (reference sequence). The CDR3 reads CASRRQGTNTGELFF. In DNA, the CDR3 is TGTGCCAGCAGGCGACAGGGGACGAACACCGGGGAGCTGTTTTTT.

This clone was picked up one time. In nucleotides, the CDR3 is TGTGCCAGCAGCCGGACAGGGGATACGCAGTATTTT. Amino acids: CASSRTGDTQYF. This chain connects TRBV11-2 to TRBJ2-3; TRBD1 aligns across 8 bases. CDR3 length: 12 residues. With 5 bases clipped from V and 6 bases from J, the junction kept 1 base outside the gene matches. Germline V CDR1 and CDR2: SGHAT, FQNNGV.

The chain links TRBV6-2 or TRBV6-3 to TRBJ1-2; D is unresolved. With 2 bases removed from V and 3 bases from J, the gap between germline ends came to 4 bases. This CDR3 comprises 12 residues. Germline loops: CDR1 MNHEY, CDR2 SVGEGT. CDR3 DNA: TGTGCCAGCAGTTACCATGACTATGGCTACACCTTC. It yields the protein CASSYHDYGYTF.

The rearrangement joins TRBV7-9 to TRBJ1-1; D not certain. The V end was cut by 3 bases, the J end by 4 bases, with 6 bases between. The CDR3 has 12 amino acids. Germline V lookup: CDR1 SEHNR, CDR2 FQNEAQ (reference sequence). The CDR3 bases are TGTGCCAGCAGCTTTACGGGCACTGAAGCTTTCTTT. It is translated as CASSFTGTEAFF.

V gene TRBV11-1 combines with J gene TRBJ2-7; 9 bases line up with TRBD1. V gave up 4 bases and J gave up 3 bases; unmatched junction bases: 7. The CDR3 loop spans 15 amino acids. Germline values: CDR1 SGHAT, CDR2 FQDESV (reference sequence). The CDR3 bases are TGTGCCAGCAGCTCACCGGGACAGGGAGGCTACGAGCAGTACTTC. Residues: CASSSPGQGGYEQYF.

The chain is built from TRBV19 and TRBJ2-2; perhaps TRBD1 as D (6 bases). The V gene lost 3 bases and the J gene lost 6 bases, with 17 bases spanning the gap. The CDR3 contains 16 residues. From germline, CDR1 is LNHDA and CDR2 SQIVND (reference sequence). As DNA, the CDR3 is TGTGCCAGTAGTATCTCCAGGGGTTATGGCGCCGGGGAGCTGTTTTTT. Its translation: CASSISRGYGAGELFF.

The V call is TRBV29-1, the J call TRBJ2-1; D gene uncertain. V shed 2 bases and J shed 4 bases, with 12 bases lying between them. The length of the CDR3 is 14 residues. The germline V gene has CDR1 SQVTM and CDR2 ANQGSEA. The DNA of the CDR3 is TGCAGCGTTGAAAGCCAGGCGATATACAATGAGCAGTTCTTC. As protein: CSVESQAIYNEQFF.

This chain uses TRBV2 with TRBJ1-1; a possible D gene is TRBD1 (6 bases). Looked up from germline, CDR1 is SNHLY and CDR2 is FYNNEI. Trimming stripped 7 bases from V and 8 bases from J, with 17 bases between. The CDR3 sequence is 13 residues long. CDR3: CASIQGFPSEAFF. For the CDR3, the DNA is TGTGCCAGCATTCAGGGGTTTCCTTCCGAAGCTTTCTTT.

The chain uses TRBV19 and TRBJ2-1; 14 nucleotides align to TRBD2. CDR3 length equals 18 residues. V lost 5 bases and J lost 5; bases outside the gene matches: 11. Germline assignment: CDR1 LNHDA and CDR2 SQIVND (reference sequence). DNA of the CDR3: TGTGCCAGTAGTTGGACTAGCGGGGGGCTCATCTTAGACAATGAGCAGTTCTTC. This codes for CASSWTSGGLILDNEQFF.

The rearrangement links TRBV28 to TRBJ1-5, with D perhaps matching TRBD1 (6 bases). V was shortened by 4 bases and J by 1 base, with 14 bases between the two germline ends. There are 16 residues in the CDR3. CDR1 and CDR2 (germline): MDHEN, SYDVKM. DNA for the CDR3: TGTGCCAGCAGTTCAAGGGACATTAGCAGCAATCAGCCCCAGCATTTT. This gives the protein CASSSRDISSNQPQHF.

The CDR3 is CASSLDHGPKQYF. CDR3 DNA sequence: TGTGCCAGCAGCTTAGATCATGGGCCTAAGCAGTACTTC. The rearrangement joins TRBV11-2 to TRBJ2-7; no reliable D call. Trimming cost V 0 bases and J 8 bases, with 11 bases left between them. Per germline, CDR1 SGHAT and CDR2 FQNNGV. This CDR3 is built from 13 residues.

This clone was recorded only once. The CDR3 region has the DNA TGTGCCAGCATCCCTAGCGGCCTCTACAATGAGCAGTTCTTC. Its protein product is CASIPSGLYNEQFF. The chain recombines TRBV11-1 with TRBJ2-1; 7 bases fit TRBD2. Germline-derived CDR1 and CDR2 are SGHAT and FQDESV (reference sequence). Trimming removed 7 bases from V and 3 bases from J; junction bases left unmatched: 6. The CDR3 is 14 amino acids.

This clone showed up just a few times. This chain uses TRBV5-1 with TRBJ2-5, with D perhaps TRBD2 (5 bases). The germline V gene encodes CDR1 SGHRS and CDR2 YFSETQ. The CDR3 spans 16 residues. V lost 5 bases and J lost 4, with 21 bases in between. CDR3 nucleotide sequence: TGCGCCAGCAGACCCGCGTTCGGCCGGGGAGTAGAGACCCAGTACTTC. It codes for CASRPAFGRGVETQYF.

The V and J genes are TRBV15 and TRBJ1-3; D is perhaps TRBD1 (6 bases). This CDR3 comprises 14 residues. V lost 2 bases, J lost 4 bases, and 9 bases lay in between. Looked up from germline, CDR1 is LNHNV and CDR2 is YYDKDF (reference sequence). The CDR3 sequence: CATSRTGPGNTIYF. As DNA, the CDR3 is TGTGCCACCAGCAGAACAGGGCCGGGAAACACCATATATTTT.

V usage is TRBV5-6 and J usage is TRBJ2-7; 8 nucleotides line up with TRBD2. The CDR3 runs 14 residues. The V gene end was trimmed by 3 bases and the J gene end by 5 bases; junction bases not matched to a gene: 7. Per the germline V gene, CDR1 is SGHDT and CDR2 is YYEEEE. The CDR3 DNA reads as TGTGCCAGCAGCTGGGGACTAGTCGGGAACGAGCAGTACTTC. It codes for CASSWGLVGNEQYF. Combining the CDR3 with reference TRBV5-6 and TRBJ2-7 gives the whole variable domain DAGVTQSPTHLIKTRGQQVTLRCSPKSGHDTVSWYQQALGQGPQFIFQYYEEEERQRGNFPDRFSGHQFPNYSSELNVNALLLGDSALYLCASSWGLVGNEQYFGPGTRLTVT.

This clone was detected only a few times. For the CDR3, the DNA is TGTGCCAGCAGTCCCGGACAGGGGGCATGGGAGCCCCAGCATTTT. This translates into CASSPGQGAWEPQHF. This sequence joins TRBV6-5 and TRBJ1-5; TRBD1 agrees at 11 bases. Germline loops: CDR1 MNHEY, CDR2 SVGAGI. V shed 5 bases, J shed 8 bases, and the junction held 8 bases outside the gene matches. CDR3 size: 15 residues.

The chain joins TRBV18 to TRBJ2-4; 11 positions match TRBD2. This CDR3 is built from 16 residues. Trimming cost V 2 bases and J 5 bases; bases outside gene matches: 5. The germline gives CDR1 KGHSH, CDR2 LQKENI. CDR3 residues: CASSPALAGGENIQYF. CDR3 nucleotides: TGTGCCAGCTCACCAGCTCTAGCGGGAGGCGAAAACATTCAGTACTTC. Combining the CDR3 with reference TRBV18 and TRBJ2-4 gives the whole variable domain NAGVMQNPRHLVRRRGQEARLRCSPMKGHSHVYWYRQLPEEGLKFMVYLQKENIIDESGMPKERFSAEFPKEGPSILRIQQVVRGDSAAYFCASSPALAGGENIQYFGAGTRLSVL.

The rearrangement uses TRBV5-1 and TRBJ2-2; D not certain. There are 15 residues in the CDR3. Trimming took off 4 bases at V and 5 bases at J, with 15 bases between the two ends. Germline CDR1 SGHRS, CDR2 YFSETQ. The CDR3, as DNA: TGCGCCAGCAGCCCACGGAGCCTTGCAACCGGGGAGCTGTTTTTT. Residues: CASSPRSLATGELFF.

This chain connects TRBV19 to TRBJ1-3; D gene uncertain. The CDR3 is 14 residues long. V lost 1 base and J lost 4, with 8 bases in between. CDR1 is LNHDA and CDR2 is SQIVND in the germline V gene (reference sequence). CDR3 sequence: CASSIGPGGNTIYF. As DNA, the CDR3 is TGTGCCAGTAGTATAGGCCCAGGCGGAAACACCATATATTTT.